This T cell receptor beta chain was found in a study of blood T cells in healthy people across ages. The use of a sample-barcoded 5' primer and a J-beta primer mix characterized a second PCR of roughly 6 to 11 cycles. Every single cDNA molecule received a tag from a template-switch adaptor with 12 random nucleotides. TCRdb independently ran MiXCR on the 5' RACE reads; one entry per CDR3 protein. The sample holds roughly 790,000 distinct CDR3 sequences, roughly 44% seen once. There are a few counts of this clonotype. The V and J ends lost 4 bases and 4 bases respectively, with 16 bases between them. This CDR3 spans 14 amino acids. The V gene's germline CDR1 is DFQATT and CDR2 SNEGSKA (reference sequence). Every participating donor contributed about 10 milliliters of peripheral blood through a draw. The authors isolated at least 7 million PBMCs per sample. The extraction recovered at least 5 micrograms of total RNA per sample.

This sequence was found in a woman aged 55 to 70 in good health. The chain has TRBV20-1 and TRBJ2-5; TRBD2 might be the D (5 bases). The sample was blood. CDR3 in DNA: TGCAGTGCTAATCGAGCGGAGCGACTAGAGACCCAGTACTTC. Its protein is CSANRAERLETQYF.